These 16 T cell receptor beta chains were sequenced from one sample in a study of T-cell memory formation after mild COVID-19. TCRdb itself ran the 5' RACE reads through MiXCR, one entry per CDR3 protein. In the table there are hundreds of thousands of distinct CDR3 sequences, about 20% of which are singletons. The sample comprised PBMCs or a T cell subset sorted from them (not recorded which). These receptors all come from an adult woman who had mild COVID-19 (a few samples of this study predate the infection). Cell type and time point are not known.

The chain joins TRBV3-1 to TRBJ2-5; D is perhaps TRBD2 (5 bases). This CDR3 has 14 amino acids. With 4 bases removed from V and 3 bases from J, the gap between germline ends came to 12 bases. The germline V gene has CDR1 LGHDT and CDR2 YNNKEL (reference sequence). CDR3 DNA: TGTGCCAGCAGCCCCGGGAATGGCAAAGAGACCCAGTACTTC. It codes for CASSPGNGKETQYF.

This clonotype was counted a few times. The genes are TRBV29-1 and TRBJ2-3; 7 bases line up with TRBD1. The J segment lost 0 bases and the V segment lost 7 bases, leaving 10 bases of the junction unmatched. Germline CDR1 reads SQVTM; CDR2 reads ANQGSEA. The CDR3 loop spans 15 amino acids. This CDR3 reads CSALRTGTSTDTQYF. In DNA, the CDR3 is TGCAGCGCATTACGGACAGGAACTAGCACAGATACGCAGTATTTT.

In this sample, this clonotype turned up a few times. The CDR3 protein is CASSQLGQGAFGANVLTF. The CDR3 DNA is TGTGCCAGCAGCCAACTCGGACAGGGGGCGTTTGGGGCCAACGTCCTGACTTTC. This sequence joins TRBV14 and TRBJ2-6; 11 bases match TRBD1. Per the germline V gene, CDR1 is SGHDN and CDR2 is FVKESK. J was trimmed by 3 bases and V by 2 bases; bases with no gene match: 6. CDR3 size: 18 residues.

The chain has TRBV29-1 and TRBJ1-1; D is ambiguous. Per the germline V gene, CDR1 is SQVTM and CDR2 is ANQGSEA. The CDR3 spans 11 residues. The DNA for the CDR3 is TGCACCACGGGTACTCAAACTGAAGCTTTCTTT. Protein sequence: CTTGTQTEAFF.

In its sample, this clonotype was seen a few times. This chain connects TRBV29-1 to TRBJ2-2; 9 bases agree with TRBD1. This CDR3 comprises 13 residues. Trimming removed 4 bases from V and 3 bases from J; junction bases left unmatched: 0. Looked up from germline, CDR1 is SQVTM and CDR2 is ANQGSEA. In DNA, the CDR3 is TGCAGCGTTGGGACAGGGGACACCGGGGAGCTGTTTTTT. Translation: CSVGTGDTGELFF.

The sample holds a few counts of this clonotype. The chain carries TRBV24-1 and TRBJ2-4; D gene uncertain. CDR1 is KGHDR and CDR2 is SFDVKD in the germline V gene. The CDR3 extends over 14 amino acids. Between the trimmed V and J ends, which lost 5 bases and 6 bases, there was a span of 13 bases. Here the CDR3 DNA reads TGTGCCACCAGTGGAACTCTCGACCCAAACATTCAGTACTTC. Its translation is CATSGTLDPNIQYF.

The chain has TRBV11-2 and TRBJ2-7; D perhaps matches TRBD1 (6 bases). Trimming took 4 bases from V and 2 from J, leaving 21 bases between them. CDR1 SGHAT and CDR2 FQNNGV come from the germline V gene. The CDR3 has 17 amino acids. The DNA for the CDR3 is TGTGCCAGCAGCTCAACAGCCCTCGGGACAACGGCCTACGAGCAGTACTTC. Its protein is CASSSTALGTTAYEQYF.

This clonotype was observed a handful of times. The chain uses TRBV5-1 and TRBJ1-2; D not certain. Trimming shortened V by 4 bases and J by 8 bases, and 15 bases separated the two germline ends. Germline loops: CDR1 SGHRS, CDR2 YFSETQ. The CDR3 is 13 amino acids. CDR3 DNA sequence: TGCGCCAGCAGCGCCTCCGGGCCGCGGGGCTACACCTTC. Translated, it gives CASSASGPRGYTF.

J is TRBJ1-2 and V is TRBV5-1; D remains ambiguous. The germline V gene has CDR1 SGHRS and CDR2 YFSETQ. Deletions cut 2 bases from V and 4 bases from J, with 12 bases between. The CDR3 loop spans 14 amino acids. CDR3 loop: CASSFGVPVYGYTF. The DNA of the CDR3 is TGCGCCAGCAGCTTCGGGGTCCCCGTCTATGGCTACACCTTC.

In this sample, this clonotype turned up a few times. The chain is built from TRBV5-1 and TRBJ2-5, with a possible D match to TRBD2 (7 bases). V shed 6 bases and J shed 5 bases, with 26 bases lying between them. Germline CDR1 is SGHRS and CDR2 is YFSETQ. This CDR3 spans 17 amino acids. CDR3 protein: CASTQGRGAVTVETQYF. The CDR3 coding sequence is TGCGCCAGCACCCAAGGTCGGGGGGCGGTGACCGTTGAGACCCAGTACTTC.

Only a few counts were recorded for this clonotype. This chain uses TRBV29-1 with TRBJ2-5; D gene unclear. CDR3 length equals 13 residues. Trimming shortened V by 1 base and J by 5 bases, and 11 bases separated the two germline ends. Germline values: CDR1 SQVTM, CDR2 ANQGSEA. The CDR3 DNA reads TGCAGCGTTGAAGCCGATTTTATGGAGACCCAGTACTTC. This gives the protein CSVEADFMETQYF.

The table lists this clonotype with a few counts. The rearrangement joins TRBV4-1 to TRBJ2-1, with 9 bases fitting TRBD2. After removal of 4 bases from V and 3 bases from J, the junction contained 10 bases not matched to a gene. Germline V lookup: CDR1 MGHRA, CDR2 YSYEKL. CDR3 length: 17 amino acids. The CDR3 loop reads CASSRTSELIFYNEQFF. The CDR3 DNA reads TGCGCCAGCAGCCGGACTAGCGAATTAATTTTCTACAATGAGCAGTTCTTC.

This clonotype appeared a few times. The V call is TRBV6-5, the J call TRBJ2-5; tentative D call: TRBD1 (6 bases). CDR1 is MNHEY, CDR2 SVGAGI, per germline. CDR3 length equals 16 residues. V was trimmed by 0 bases and J by 2 bases, leaving 13 bases between them. This chain's CDR3 is CASSYSDRMIQETQYF. The CDR3, as DNA: TGTGCCAGCAGTTACTCCGACAGGATGATACAAGAGACCCAGTACTTC.

This clonotype has only a few counts. CDR3 in DNA: TGTGCCAGCAGCCTATGGACAGGCGTTAGCTCTGGGGCCAACGTCCTGACTTTC. It yields the protein CASSLWTGVSSGANVLTF. The J gene is TRBJ2-6, the V gene TRBV7-6; 7 nucleotides agree with TRBD1. Germline loops: CDR1 SGHVS, CDR2 FNYEAQ. V trimming: 5 bases; J trimming: 0 bases; junction bases outside the gene matches: 10. This CDR3 is 18 amino acids long.

V is TRBV6-2 or TRBV6-3 and J is TRBJ2-7; D ambiguous. This CDR3 is built from 12 residues. Trimming pared 4 bases from V and 0 bases from J, leaving 4 bases between. Germline-derived CDR1 and CDR2 are MNHEY and SVGEGT. The CDR3 loop is CASSSHSYEQYF. As DNA, the CDR3 is TGTGCCAGCAGTTCACACTCCTACGAGCAGTACTTC.

V usage is TRBV7-2 and J usage is TRBJ1-5; 9 nucleotides match TRBD1. The ends lost 4 bases at V and 6 bases at J; junction bases unmatched: 7. The V gene's germline CDR1 is SGHTA and CDR2 FQGNSA. CDR3 length: 15 residues. This chain's CDR3 is CASSSQGAQGQPQHF. In DNA form, the CDR3 reads TGTGCCAGCAGCTCACAGGGGGCGCAGGGTCAGCCCCAGCATTTT.